This T cell receptor beta chain was retrieved from a study of shared clonotypes between healthy human individuals. Study information: Each donor had three CD4 naive, three CD4 memory, two CD8 naive and one CD8 memory plate.

CDR3 length: 14 amino acids. V lost 4 bases, J lost 2 bases, and 13 bases lay in between. CDR1 SQVTM and CDR2 ANQGSEA come from the germline V gene. The study's findings and limits: Clonotype sharing across several donors was observed for about 4.8% of naive CD4 clonotypes. Naive subsets tended to show greater estimated richness than memory subsets.

With regard to this clone: The antigen is not known.

A deep-level run was used for the assay. Assay used: immunoSEQ multiplex PCR; TCRdb lists only in-frame clones, some missing. Altogether more than 2 million clones are present, over 85% being singletons, with the ten largest covering 0.1% to 0.15%. The sample taken for sequencing was naive CD4+ T cells sorted from blood. Indicated subset: CD45RA+ positively selected. This TCR came from a man aged 18 to 30 in good health. The chain is built from TRBV29-1 and TRBJ2-3, with TRBD2 as a possible D gene (6 bases). The CDR3 spells CSVAGERNTDTQYF. The CDR3 DNA follows: TGCAGCGTTGCGGGGGAAAGGAACACAGATACGCAGTATTTT.